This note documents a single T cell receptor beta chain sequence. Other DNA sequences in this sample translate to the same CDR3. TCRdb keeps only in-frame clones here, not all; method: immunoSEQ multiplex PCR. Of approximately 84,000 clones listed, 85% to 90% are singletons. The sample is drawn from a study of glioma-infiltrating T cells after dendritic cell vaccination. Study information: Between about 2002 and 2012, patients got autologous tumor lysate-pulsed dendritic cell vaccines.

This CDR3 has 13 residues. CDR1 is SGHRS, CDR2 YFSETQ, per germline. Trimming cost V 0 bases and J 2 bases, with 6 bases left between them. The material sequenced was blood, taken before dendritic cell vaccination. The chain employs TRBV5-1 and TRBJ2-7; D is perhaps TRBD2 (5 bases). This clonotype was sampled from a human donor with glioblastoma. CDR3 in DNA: TGCGCCAGCAGCTTGGGGGAGCCCTACGAGCAGTACTTC. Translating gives CASSLGEPYEQYF.